A single sample is the source of the 12 T cell receptor beta chains below, sequenced in a study of blood T cell repertoires in COVID-19. Assay: immunoSEQ multiplex PCR; the TCRdb copy retains only in-frame clones and omits some. The table has 110,000 to 150,000 clones, approximately 90% seen once. The sample was PBMCs or T cells enriched from blood (not recorded which). The receptor source for this set is a middle-aged man who had recovered from COVID-19.

This clone came up a few times. This rearrangement joins TRBV3-1 (or the pseudogene TRBV3-2) to TRBJ2-1, with D unresolved. The germline gives CDR1 LGHDT, CDR2 YNNKEL (reference sequence). V was cut by 4 bases and J by 5 bases, with 3 bases left in between. This CDR3 contains 11 residues. The CDR3 spells CASSLNNEQFF. Written as DNA, the CDR3 is TGTGCCAGCAGCCTAAACAATGAGCAGTTCTTC.

This clone was recorded once. J is TRBJ2-5 and V is TRBV7-2; 9 positions match TRBD1. The CDR3 sequence is 14 residues long. From germline, CDR1 is SGHTA and CDR2 FQGNSA. V lost 5 bases and J lost 2; bases outside the gene matches: 3. For the CDR3, the DNA is TGTGCCAGCAGCCCCGACAGGGGGCAAGAGACCCAGTACTTC. Encoded protein: CASSPDRGQETQYF.

The chain joins TRBV28 to TRBJ1-5, with TRBD1 as a possible D gene (6 bases). The length of the CDR3 is 15 residues. Germline loops: CDR1 MDHEN, CDR2 SYDVKM. The V and J ends lost 7 bases and 5 bases respectively, with 18 bases between them. In DNA form, the CDR3 reads TGTGCCAGCATCTACTTAGGGGGAGGGGATCAGCCCCAGCATTTT. As protein: CASIYLGGGDQPQHF.

The gene calls are TRBV12-3 or TRBV12-4 and TRBJ2-5; D ambiguous. CDR3 length: 12 amino acids. V dropped 6 bases and J dropped 2 bases, with 7 bases sitting between them. This chain's CDR3 is CASRREQETQYF. CDR3 nucleotides: TGTGCCAGCAGGCGTGAACAAGAGACCCAGTACTTC.

V usage is TRBV15 and J usage is TRBJ2-2; TRBD1 agrees at 9 bases. The J segment lost 5 bases and the V segment lost 2 bases, leaving 3 bases of the junction unmatched. The CDR3 covers 15 residues. Germline CDR1 reads LNHNV; CDR2 reads YYDKDF (reference sequence). CDR3 region: CATSRPTGGTGELFF. CDR3 in DNA: TGTGCCACCAGCAGACCGACAGGGGGGACCGGGGAGCTGTTTTTT.

This clone was seen more than once but under ten times. The chain joins TRBV7-2 to TRBJ1-4, with 9 bases aligning to TRBD1. V gave up 5 bases and J gave up 5 bases; unmatched junction bases: 6. The CDR3 is 15 residues long. Germline V gives CDR1 SGHTA, CDR2 FQGNSA. The CDR3 is CASSVTGGVNEKLFF. DNA of the CDR3: TGTGCCAGCAGCGTGACAGGGGGGGTGAATGAAAAACTGTTTTTT.

The chain recombines TRBV5-1 with TRBJ1-2; TRBD1 is a possible D gene (6 bases). Per germline, CDR1 SGHRS and CDR2 YFSETQ. The CDR3 totals 15 residues. With 4 bases removed from V and 8 bases from J, the gap between germline ends came to 21 bases. The CDR3 nucleotides are TGCGCCAGCAGCAACCAGGGGCGGAGGTATGGAGGCTACACCTTC. Amino acids: CASSNQGRRYGGYTF. The variable domain in full, completed from reference TRBV5-1 and TRBJ1-2, reads KAGVTQTPRYLIKTRGQQVTLSCSPISGHRSVSWYQQTPGQGLQFLFEYFSETQRNKGNFPGRFSGRQFSNSRSEMNVSTLELGDSALYLCASSNQGRRYGGYTFGSGTRLTVV.

The gene calls are TRBV19 and TRBJ1-6; D perhaps matches TRBD1 (6 bases). Germline V lookup: CDR1 LNHDA, CDR2 SQIVND (reference sequence). This CDR3 spans 14 amino acids. Trimming stripped 9 bases from V and 7 bases from J, with 16 bases between. The CDR3 DNA sequence: TGTGCCAGCAGCGACAGGTTGGGAAATTCACCCCTCCACTTT. This gives the protein CASSDRLGNSPLHF.

The V and J genes are TRBV7-9 and TRBJ2-7, with 7 bases that match TRBD2. The CDR3 is 14 residues long. Unmatched junction bases numbered 8, after V lost 3 bases and J lost 6 bases. The germline gives CDR1 SEHNR, CDR2 FQNEAQ (reference sequence). Written as DNA, the CDR3 is TGTGCCAGCAGCTTCGGGAGGAAGGGTTCCGAGCAGTACTTC. This sequence encodes CASSFGRKGSEQYF.

Note on this clone: One end of the junction is discordant with germline, which a read error may explain. This chain uses TRBV7-7 with TRBJ2-2; D is perhaps TRBD1 (5 bases). Germline V gene data show CDR1 as SSHAT and CDR2 as FNYEAQ (reference sequence). The CDR3 extends over 17 amino acids. The CDR3 reads CASSSLPLGANTGELFF. The DNA for the CDR3 is TGTGCTAGCAGCTCCCTTCCGTTAGGGGCGAACACCGGGGAGCTGTTTTTT.

This chain links TRBV11-3 with TRBJ2-1, with a weak D call TRBD2 (5 bases). The CDR3 is made up of 15 amino acids. The germline V and J ends were trimmed by 4 bases and 0 bases, with 10 bases remaining between them. Germline V CDR1 and CDR2: SGHNT, YENEEA. CDR3 sequence: CASSSAVSSYNEQFF. For the CDR3, the DNA is TGTGCCAGCAGCTCAGCGGTAAGCTCCTACAATGAGCAGTTCTTC. Full variable domain (outside the CDR3, taken from reference TRBV11-3 and TRBJ2-1): EAGVVQSPRYKIIEKKQPVAFWCNPISGHNTLYWYLQNLGQGPELLIRYENEEAVDDSQLPKDRFSAERLKGVDSTLKIQPAELGDSAVYLCASSSAVSSYNEQFFGPGTRLTVL.

V gene TRBV5-1 combines with J gene TRBJ2-1; 9 bases line up with TRBD2. Germline V gene sequence: CDR1 SGHRS, CDR2 YFSETQ. This CDR3 has 14 amino acids. The junction had 9 bases not matched to a gene; V was cut back by 7 bases and J by 7 bases. CDR3 nucleotides: TGCGCCAGCGGATTAGCGGGAGAGGAGAATGAGCAGTTCTTC. Its protein product is CASGLAGEENEQFF.